These 29 T cell receptor beta chains were sequenced from one sample in a study of technical replicates of blood from several donors. Clones were read by immunoSEQ multiplex PCR, and TCRdb kept only the in-frame ones, dropping some. This sample yields over 70,000 clones, of which just under 95% are seen a single time; about 0.37% belongs to the top ten. Specimen: T cells isolated from PBMCs. The receptors come from a human donor in good health.

The V call is TRBV11-3, the J call TRBJ1-5; 7 nucleotides agree with TRBD1. The CDR3 runs to 15 residues. Trimming removed 1 base from V and 1 base from J; junction bases left unmatched: 1. Germline V lookup: CDR1 SGHNT, CDR2 YENEEA. This CDR3 reads CASSLGQGSNQPQHF. CDR3 nucleotide sequence: TGTGCCAGCAGCTTAGGACAGGGCAGCAATCAGCCCCAGCATTTT.

V and J are TRBV5-4 and TRBJ1-1; D ambiguous. The CDR3 is 11 amino acids. CDR1 is SGHNT and CDR2 is YYREEE in the germline V gene (reference sequence). V was trimmed by 4 bases and J by 8 bases, leaving 9 bases between them. This chain's CDR3 is CASSAGMEAFF. In DNA form, the CDR3 reads TGTGCCAGCAGCGCGGGAATGGAAGCTTTCTTT.

This chain links TRBV29-1 with TRBJ2-3, with 9 bases identical to TRBD2. CDR1 is SQVTM and CDR2 is ANQGSEA in the germline V gene. This CDR3 spans 14 amino acids. Germline trimming cut 5 bases from V and 3 bases from J; bases unmatched to any gene: 6. CDR3: CSVRASGITDTQYF. CDR3 coding DNA: TGCAGCGTTAGGGCTAGCGGGATAACAGATACGCAGTATTTT.

V is TRBV7-3 and J is TRBJ2-1; a possible D gene is TRBD2 (7 bases). Germline lookup yields CDR1 SGHTA and CDR2 FQGTGA. CDR3 length: 14 amino acids. Trimming removed 5 bases from V and 6 bases from J, with 14 bases in between. The chain's CDR3 is CASSLRGGPNEQFF. CDR3 DNA sequence: TGTGCCAGCAGCCTAAGGGGGGGCCCCAATGAGCAGTTCTTC.

This clone was detected a few times. The rearrangement joins TRBV19 to TRBJ2-1; D might be TRBD2 (5 bases). In germline, CDR1 is LNHDA, CDR2 SQIVND (reference sequence). CDR3 size: 15 residues. V was trimmed by 2 bases and J by 1 base, leaving 9 bases between them. The CDR3 spells CASSIFGSSYNEQFF. The CDR3 DNA reads TGTGCCAGTAGTATATTTGGGAGTTCCTACAATGAGCAGTTCTTC.

The V call is TRBV18, the J call TRBJ2-7; unclear D gene. Germline V gene lookup returns CDR1 KGHSH and CDR2 LQKENI. The CDR3 is 14 amino acids. Trimming took 2 bases from V and 3 from J, leaving 11 bases between them. CDR3 sequence reads: CASSPSSSVYEQYF. The CDR3 DNA sequence: TGTGCCAGCTCACCATCTAGTTCCGTCTACGAGCAGTACTTC.

CDR3 sequence (DNA): TGTGCCAGCTCACCTTTCGATTCAGATCAGCCCCAGCATTTT. Protein: CASSPFDSDQPQHF. The V gene is TRBV18, the J gene TRBJ1-5; the D is unclear. Trimming cost V 3 bases and J 5 bases, with 11 bases left between them. CDR3 length equals 14 residues. The germline gives CDR1 KGHSH, CDR2 LQKENI.

This chain connects TRBV7-9 to TRBJ2-7, with 9 bases identical to TRBD2. The CDR3 spans 15 residues. CDR1 SEHNR and CDR2 FQNEAQ come from the germline V gene (reference sequence). Trimming took 4 bases from V and 3 from J; bases not matched to a gene: 7. The CDR3: CASSSRLAENYEQYF. CDR3 coding DNA: TGTGCCAGCAGCTCCAGACTAGCGGAAAACTACGAGCAGTACTTC.

The chain is built from TRBV25-1 and TRBJ2-7; D remains ambiguous. The CDR3 is 13 amino acids. V lost 3 bases and J lost 12, with 18 bases in between. In germline, CDR1 is MGHDK, CDR2 SYGVNS. The CDR3: CASSDARRGLRYF. The DNA for the CDR3 is TGTGCCAGCAGTGATGCCCGAAGAGGCCTTAGGTACTTC.

The rearrangement links TRBV4-1 to TRBJ2-3, with D maybe TRBD2 (6 bases). This CDR3 has 15 residues. With 0 bases removed from V and 4 bases from J, the gap between germline ends came to 11 bases. Germline V gives CDR1 MGHRA, CDR2 YSYEKL. The CDR3 here is CASSQERGGSDTQYF. CDR3 in DNA: TGCGCCAGCAGCCAAGAGAGGGGAGGTTCAGATACGCAGTATTTT.

The chain links TRBV6-5 to TRBJ2-1; tentatively, D is TRBD1 (5 bases). The germline gives CDR1 MNHEY, CDR2 SVGAGI. CDR3 length: 14 amino acids. Deletions cut 5 bases from V and 10 bases from J, with 18 bases between. In DNA form, the CDR3 reads TGTGCCAGCAGTGCAGGGTCTACAATGCGGGAGCAGTTCTTC. Its translation: CASSAGSTMREQFF.

The rearrangement uses TRBV10-3 and TRBJ2-7, with D possibly matching TRBD1 (5 bases). The CDR3 consists of 14 residues. Trimming stripped 3 bases from V and 3 bases from J, with 12 bases between. From germline, CDR1 is ENHRY and CDR2 SYGVKD. The CDR3 DNA follows: TGTGCCATCAGTGAAGCACAGGCGATCTACGAGCAGTACTTC. This sequence encodes CAISEAQAIYEQYF.

The J gene is TRBJ2-3, the V gene TRBV5-1, with a weak D call TRBD1 (5 bases). V lost 0 bases, J lost 0 bases, and 14 bases lay in between. The CDR3 contains 17 residues. CDR1 is SGHRS and CDR2 is YFSETQ in the germline V gene. CDR3 sequence: CASSLGPQGSSTDTQYF. The CDR3 DNA sequence: TGCGCCAGCAGCTTGGGCCCTCAGGGAAGTAGCACAGATACGCAGTATTTT.

This chain joins TRBV5-1 and TRBJ2-2; D is ambiguous. Trimming left V 1 base short and J 2 bases short, with 12 bases between. Germline V gene sequence: CDR1 SGHRS, CDR2 YFSETQ. The CDR3 runs to 16 residues. CDR3 residues: CASSLSPNFNTGELFF. CDR3 nucleotides: TGCGCCAGCAGCTTGAGTCCTAATTTTAACACCGGGGAGCTGTTTTTT.

V usage is TRBV9 and J usage is TRBJ1-2; D not certain. V shed 3 bases and J shed 5 bases, with 11 bases lying between them. Germline-derived CDR1 and CDR2 are SGDLS and YYNGEE. The CDR3 spans 13 residues. CDR3 nucleotides: TGTGCCAGCAGCGGGTCCTGGCCTTATGGCTACACCTTC. Translation gives CASSGSWPYGYTF. The variable domain in full, with the rest retrieved from reference TRBV9 and TRBJ1-2, is DSGVTQTPKHLITATGQRVTLRCSPRSGDLSVYWYQQSLDQGLQFLIQYYNGEERAKGNILERFSAQQFPDLHSELNLSSLELGDSALYFCASSGSWPYGYTFGSGTRLTVV.

The rearrangement links TRBV9 to TRBJ2-3; D may be TRBD2 (6 bases). The CDR3 loop spans 16 amino acids. Between the trimmed V and J ends, which lost 1 base and 2 bases, there was a span of 14 bases. The germline V gene encodes CDR1 SGDLS and CDR2 YYNGEE. This CDR3 reads CASSVNREKNTDTQYF. CDR3 nucleotides: TGTGCCAGCAGCGTAAACCGGGAGAAGAACACAGATACGCAGTATTTT.

The chain links TRBV23-1 to TRBJ1-2; weak D call: TRBD1 (5 bases). TRBV23-1 is reported as an ORF; its role is uncertain. The V end was cut by 0 bases, the J end by 2 bases, with 7 bases between. The CDR3 is 14 residues long. The CDR3 DNA follows: TGCGCCAGCAGTCAATCCAGGGCAAACTATGGCTACACCTTC. Amino acid sequence: CASSQSRANYGYTF.

V is TRBV25-1 and J is TRBJ1-1; no clear D gene. Trimming pared 3 bases from V and 1 base from J, leaving 9 bases between. CDR3 length: 14 amino acids. Germline V CDR1 and CDR2: MGHDK, SYGVNS. As DNA, the CDR3 is TGTGCCAGCAGTGATGAGGGATGGAACACTGAAGCTTTCTTT. Translation gives CASSDEGWNTEAFF.

The V and J genes are TRBV9 and TRBJ2-1, with a weak D call TRBD1 (5 bases). Germline CDR1 reads SGDLS; CDR2 reads YYNGEE. The CDR3 has 15 amino acids. Trimming stripped 1 base from V and 4 bases from J, with 12 bases between. The CDR3 bases are TGTGCCAGCAGCGTATCCCGACAGATATACAATGAGCAGTTCTTC. It specifies CASSVSRQIYNEQFF.

The chain's CDR3 is CASSQQGSATNEKLFF. CDR3 in DNA: TGTGCCAGCTCACAACAGGGATCTGCAACTAATGAAAAACTGTTTTTT. The chain employs TRBV18 and TRBJ1-4, with D maybe TRBD1 (6 bases). In germline, CDR1 is KGHSH, CDR2 LQKENI. The V gene lost 4 bases and the J gene lost 0 bases, with 12 bases spanning the gap. The CDR3 length is 16 residues.

The chain has TRBV6-5 and TRBJ1-4, with TRBD1 matching over 8 bases. The V gene's germline CDR1 is MNHEY and CDR2 SVGAGI. The CDR3 totals 16 residues. V lost 4 bases, J lost 10 bases, and 14 bases stayed unmatched. The CDR3, as DNA: TGTGCCAGCAGTTCTCAAACCGGGACAGGTTACGGAAAACTGTTTTTT. Amino acids: CASSSQTGTGYGKLFF.

The chain uses TRBV27 and TRBJ2-1; 7 bases map to TRBD2. J gave up 1 base and V 8 bases, and 14 bases lay outside the gene matches. Germline V gene lookup returns CDR1 MNHEY and CDR2 SMNVEV (reference sequence). The CDR3 sequence is 17 residues long. CDR3 coding DNA: TGTGCCAGCGGGTCCTTAGGGAGGGAGATGTCCTACAATGAGCAGTTCTTC. It specifies CASGSLGREMSYNEQFF.

This clone was detected only once. The V call is TRBV20-1, the J call TRBJ2-7; no firm D call. Trimming pared 6 bases from V and 6 bases from J, leaving 12 bases between. The CDR3 length is 11 residues. CDR1 DFQATT and CDR2 SNEGSKA come from the germline V gene (reference sequence). The CDR3 DNA is TGCAGTGCCACCAGGTCAGGCGAGCAGTACTTC. Translating gives CSATRSGEQYF.

V gene TRBV4-3 combines with J gene TRBJ2-7; TRBD1 matches 9 bases. CDR3 size: 16 residues. In germline, CDR1 is LGHNA, CDR2 YSLEER. J lost 7 bases, V lost 1 base, and 11 bases had no gene match. CDR3 nucleotides: TGCGCCAGCAGCCAAGTTTGGGACAGGGCGGGCCAAGAGCAGTACTTC. Its translation is CASSQVWDRAGQEQYF.

The chain carries TRBV10-3 and TRBJ2-3; 10 bases agree with TRBD2. The CDR3 spans 15 residues. The junction had 5 bases not matched to a gene; V was cut back by 6 bases and J by 2 bases. Germline CDR1 is ENHRY and CDR2 is SYGVKD. CDR3 sequence (DNA): TGTGCCATCAGACCACTAGCGGGGTCCACAGATACGCAGTATTTT. This gives the protein CAIRPLAGSTDTQYF.

The chain links TRBV27 to TRBJ2-1; the D gene is possibly TRBD2 (5 bases). Germline V gives CDR1 MNHEY, CDR2 SMNVEV (reference sequence). The CDR3 consists of 15 residues. V was clipped by 3 bases and J by 5 bases, with 14 bases between them. The CDR3 DNA follows: TGTGCCAGCAGTTTTCGGAGGTTCAAAGACAATGAGCAGTTCTTC. Its translation is CASSFRRFKDNEQFF.

The chain links TRBV9 to TRBJ2-7; TRBD2 matches 9 bases. With 4 bases clipped from V and 4 bases from J, the junction kept 6 bases outside the gene matches. CDR3 length equals 14 residues. CDR1 and CDR2 from the germline V gene are SGDLS and YYNGEE. This chain's CDR3 is CASSLTAGGYEQYF. The CDR3 DNA reads as TGTGCCAGCAGCTTAACAGCGGGAGGATACGAGCAGTACTTC.

The chain is built from TRBV6-1 and TRBJ1-1; D is undetermined. Between the trimmed V and J ends, which lost 6 bases and 1 base, there was a span of 12 bases. Per the germline V gene, CDR1 is MNHNS and CDR2 is SASEGT. The CDR3 consists of 14 residues. The CDR3 nucleotides read TGTGCCAGCAGCCCGCGGCAAAGGAACACTGAAGCTTTCTTT. It translates to CASSPRQRNTEAFF.

The CDR3 sequence is CASRKGAGATDTQYF. The CDR3 DNA sequence: TGTGCCAGCAGAAAGGGAGCGGGAGCCACAGATACGCAGTATTTT. The J gene is TRBJ2-3, the V gene TRBV9, with 8 bases lining up with TRBD2. This CDR3 comprises 15 residues. Trimming took 5 bases from V and 2 from J; bases not matched to a gene: 7. Germline lookup yields CDR1 SGDLS and CDR2 YYNGEE.